This T cell receptor (beta chain) was observed in a study of T cell responses to AZD1222 COVID-19 vaccine. Using immunoSEQ multiplex PCR, the repertoire was profiled, and TCRdb retains in-frame clones only, with some absent. The sample shows roughly 81,000 clones, approximately 83% of them seen only once. As to this clone: The antigen remains undetermined.

Study-wide results and caveats: Of spike-specific TCRs, nearly half reportedly target regions left unmutated in variants.

Germline V gene sequence: CDR1 LNHDA, CDR2 SQIVND (reference sequence). V dropped 5 bases and J dropped 5; count of bases not matched to a gene: 4. The CDR3 consists of 15 residues. This chain connects TRBV19 to TRBJ2-2; 11 bases align to TRBD2. The sequencing here drew on peripheral blood, taken on day 0 of AZD1222 vaccination. The receptor comes from an adult in good health. In nucleotides, the CDR3 is TGTGCCAGTAGTGATAGCGGGAGGGGAACCGGGGAGCTGTTTTTT. The encoded protein is CASSDSGRGTGELFF. The variable domain in full, completed from reference TRBV19 and TRBJ2-2, reads DGGITQSPKYLFRKEGQNVTLSCEQNLNHDAMYWYRQDPGQGLRLIYYSQIVNDFQKGDIAEGYSVSREKKESFPLTVTSAQKNPTAFYLCASSDSGRGTGELFFGEGSRLTVL.